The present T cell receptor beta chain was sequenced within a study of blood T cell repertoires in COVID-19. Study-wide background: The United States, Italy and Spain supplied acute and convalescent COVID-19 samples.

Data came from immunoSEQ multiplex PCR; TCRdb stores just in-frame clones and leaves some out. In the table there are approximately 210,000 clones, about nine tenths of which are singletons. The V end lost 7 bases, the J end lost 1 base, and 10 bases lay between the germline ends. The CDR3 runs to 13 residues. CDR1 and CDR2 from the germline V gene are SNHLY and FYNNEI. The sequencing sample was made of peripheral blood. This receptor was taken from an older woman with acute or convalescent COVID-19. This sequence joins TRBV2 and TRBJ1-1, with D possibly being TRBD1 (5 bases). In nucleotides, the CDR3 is TGTGCCAGCATAGTACAGGAGAACACTGAAGCTTTCTTT. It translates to CASIVQENTEAFF.